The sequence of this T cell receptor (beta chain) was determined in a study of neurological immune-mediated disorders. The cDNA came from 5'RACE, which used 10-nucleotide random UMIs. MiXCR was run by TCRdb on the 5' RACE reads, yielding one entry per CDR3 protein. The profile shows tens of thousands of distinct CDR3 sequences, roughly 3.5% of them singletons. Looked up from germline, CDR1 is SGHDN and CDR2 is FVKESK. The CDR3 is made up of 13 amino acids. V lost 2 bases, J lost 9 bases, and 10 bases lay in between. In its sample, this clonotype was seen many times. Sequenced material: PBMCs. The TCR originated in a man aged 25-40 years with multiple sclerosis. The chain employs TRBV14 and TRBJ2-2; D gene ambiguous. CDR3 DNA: TGTGCCAGCAGCCAAATGGCCCACCGGGAGCTGTTTTTT. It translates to CASSQMAHRELFF.